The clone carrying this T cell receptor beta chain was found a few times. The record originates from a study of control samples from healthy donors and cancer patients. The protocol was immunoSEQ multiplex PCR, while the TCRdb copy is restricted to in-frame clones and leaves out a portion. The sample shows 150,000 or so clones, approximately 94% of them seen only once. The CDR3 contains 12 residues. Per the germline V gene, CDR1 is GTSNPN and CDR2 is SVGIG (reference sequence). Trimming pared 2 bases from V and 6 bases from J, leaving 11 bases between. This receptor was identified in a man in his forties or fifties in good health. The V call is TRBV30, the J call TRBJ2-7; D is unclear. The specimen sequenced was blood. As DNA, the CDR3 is TGTGCCTGGAGTAAGACCGTCGGCGAGCAGTACTTC. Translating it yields CAWSKTVGEQYF.